These T cell receptor beta chains were read from a single sample in a study of blood T cell repertoires in COVID-19. Clones were read by immunoSEQ multiplex PCR, and TCRdb kept only the in-frame ones, dropping some. The table shows roughly 260,000 clones, with about nine tenths occurring only once. The material sequenced was peripheral blood. The receptors derive from a woman younger than 45 with COVID-19, enrolled during active disease. CDR3s include the opening cysteine and the closing phenylalanine or tryptophan. The order of the fields is clone size, J gene, V gene, D gene, CDR3 protein, CDR3 DNA. D genes are given only for firm matches. The size entry is marked missing in some rows and otherwise reads once, few, many or a size class.

clone size: few; J gene: TRBJ2-1; V gene: TRBV9; D gene: NA; CDR3 protein: CASSPRAQGFNEQFF; CDR3 DNA: TGTGCCAGCAGCCCTCGGGCCCAGGGATTCAATGAGCAGTTCTTC
clone size: few; J gene: TRBJ1-1; V gene: TRBV9; D gene: NA; CDR3 protein: CASSVGTGPNTEAFF; CDR3 DNA: TGTGCCAGCAGCGTAGGAACAGGGCCAAACACTGAAGCTTTCTTT
clone size: NA; J gene: TRBJ1-4; V gene: TRBV6-1; D gene: NA; CDR3 protein: CASSEVRGSRGLFF; CDR3 DNA: TGTGCCAGCAGTGAAGTAAGGGGTAGTCGCGGACTGTTTTTT
clone size: few; J gene: TRBJ1-4; V gene: TRBV11-2; D gene: NA; CDR3 protein: CASSLARGRGTNEKLFF; CDR3 DNA: TGTGCCAGCAGCTTAGCCAGGGGACGAGGCACTAATGAAAAACTGTTTTTT
clone size: few; J gene: TRBJ2-2; V gene: TRBV7-2; D gene: NA; CDR3 protein: CASSSRTRNTGELFF; CDR3 DNA: TGTGCCAGCAGCTCCCGGACTCGCAACACCGGGGAGCTGTTTTTT
clone size: NA; J gene: TRBJ2-5; V gene: TRBV5-1; D gene: NA; CDR3 protein: CASSHRAEETQYF; CDR3 DNA: TGCGCCAGCAGTCACAGGGCGGAAGAGACCCAGTACTTC
clone size: NA; J gene: TRBJ2-7; V gene: TRBV6-5; D gene: TRBD1; CDR3 protein: CASSRTGIEQYF; CDR3 DNA: TGTGCCAGCAGCCGGACAGGGATTGAGCAGTACTTC
clone size: NA; J gene: TRBJ2-1; V gene: TRBV7-7; D gene: TRBD1; CDR3 protein: CASSPRLGQGVYNEQFF; CDR3 DNA: TGTGCTAGCAGCCCTAGACTAGGACAGGGGGTCTACAATGAGCAGTTCTTC
clone size: NA; J gene: TRBJ2-2; V gene: TRBV19; D gene: TRBD2; CDR3 protein: CASNPGRGLTGELFF; CDR3 DNA: TGTGCCAGTAACCCCGGGAGGGGACTCACCGGGGAGCTGTTTTTT
clone size: NA; J gene: TRBJ1-2; V gene: TRBV5-6; D gene: NA; CDR3 protein: CASSLGRNYGYTF; CDR3 DNA: TGTGCCAGCAGCTTGGGTCGGAACTATGGCTACACCTTC
clone size: NA; J gene: TRBJ2-7; V gene: TRBV12-3/TRBV12-4; D gene: TRBD1; CDR3 protein: CASSSNRGPEQYF; CDR3 DNA: TGTGCCAGCAGTTCCAACAGGGGCCCCGAGCAGTACTTC
clone size: NA; J gene: TRBJ1-1; V gene: TRBV19; D gene: NA; CDR3 protein: CASSATGTRHTEAFF; CDR3 DNA: TGTGCCAGTAGTGCCACCGGGACACGGCACACTGAAGCTTTCTTT
clone size: NA; J gene: TRBJ2-7; V gene: TRBV7-9; D gene: NA; CDR3 protein: CASSLFRKDTTYEQYF; CDR3 DNA: TGTGCCAGCAGCTTATTTCGTAAGGACACCACCTACGAGCAGTACTTC
clone size: NA; J gene: TRBJ1-2; V gene: TRBV6-5; D gene: NA; CDR3 protein: CASRRAALYGYTF; CDR3 DNA: TGTGCCAGCAGGAGGGCAGCCCTCTATGGCTACACCTTC
clone size: NA; J gene: TRBJ2-7; V gene: TRBV27; D gene: NA; CDR3 protein: CASSLQGKGVYEQYF; CDR3 DNA: TGTGCCAGCAGTTTACAGGGGAAAGGGGTGTACGAGCAGTACTTC
clone size: NA; J gene: TRBJ1-5; V gene: TRBV6-2/TRBV6-3; D gene: NA; CDR3 protein: CASSYSGGNQPQHF; CDR3 DNA: TGTGCCAGCAGTTACTCCGGGGGCAATCAGCCCCAGCATTTT
clone size: NA; J gene: TRBJ2-1; V gene: TRBV7-6; D gene: TRBD2; CDR3 protein: CASSPHGSGTYNEQFF; CDR3 DNA: TGTGCCAGCAGTCCTCATGGGAGCGGGACCTACAATGAGCAGTTCTTC
clone size: NA; J gene: TRBJ1-1; V gene: TRBV5-4; D gene: NA; CDR3 protein: CASSSDPGFMNTEAFF; CDR3 DNA: TGTGCCAGCAGTTCCGACCCGGGTTTTATGAACACTGAAGCTTTCTTT
clone size: once; J gene: TRBJ1-5; V gene: TRBV6-2/TRBV6-3; D gene: NA; CDR3 protein: CASSLDSRYQPQHF; CDR3 DNA: TGTGCCAGCAGTTTGGACAGTAGATATCAGCCCCAGCATTTT
clone size: NA; J gene: TRBJ1-5; V gene: TRBV6-5; D gene: NA; CDR3 protein: CASSYSGSPNQPQHF; CDR3 DNA: TGTGCCAGCAGTTACTCTGGGAGCCCCAATCAGCCCCAGCATTTT
clone size: NA; J gene: TRBJ1-1; V gene: TRBV30; D gene: TRBD1; CDR3 protein: CAWATGQGNTEAFF; CDR3 DNA: TGTGCCTGGGCCACGGGACAGGGGAACACTGAAGCTTTCTTT
clone size: once; J gene: TRBJ2-1; V gene: TRBV6-4; D gene: TRBD2; CDR3 protein: CASSALQAGVTNEQFF; CDR3 DNA: TGTGCCAGCAGTGCCCTGCAGGCGGGAGTAACTAATGAGCAGTTCTTC